This entry describes one TCR beta chain. The sample originates from a study of blood T cell repertoires in COVID-19. The CDR3 length is 13 residues. CDR1 is MDHEN and CDR2 is SYDVKM in the germline V gene. Trimming pared 6 bases from V and 0 bases from J, leaving 6 bases between. Authors' analysis steps: From reference gene primer amplification, estimates of nucleated cell counts were derived. Libraries were prepared by immunoSEQ multiplex PCR; TCRdb keeps only in-frame clonotypes and omits some of them. That table furnishes V, J and clone size, whereas the DNA furnished D and trimming. This table has 45,000 to 55,000 clones, over 80% appearing once.

The sample consisted of peripheral blood. The TCR sequence derives from a man aged 50 to 59 with acute or convalescent COVID-19. The rearrangement uses TRBV28 and TRBJ1-5; no firm D call. The CDR3 is CASRSFSNQPQHF. In nucleotides, the CDR3 is TGTGCCAGCAGGTCTTTTAGCAATCAGCCCCAGCATTTT.